This T cell receptor (beta chain) emerged from a study of regulatory T cells in long-lasting Graves disease. The TCR beta library used iRepertoire HTBI primers with Arm-PCR amplification of CDR3. TCRdb reprocessed the multiplex PCR reads with MiXCR, giving one entry per CDR3 protein. The sample includes roughly 500,000 distinct CDR3 sequences, approximately 12% of them seen just once. Time point in this sample: newly diagnosed GD, antithyroid drugs for less than 3 months. Following extraction of RNA from PBMCs, that RNA was used to make the TCR library. The V and J ends lost 2 bases and 7 bases respectively, with 15 bases between them. This CDR3 spans 15 amino acids. Germline CDR1 reads MNHEY; CDR2 reads SVGAGI. Points from the study as a whole: Thyroid tissue went unexamined; only peripheral blood was analyzed.

This clonotype was observed a handful of times. What it binds is unknown. This sample also appeared in a second study, on T cells in Graves' hyperthyroidism and ophthalmopathy. That paper notes: Graves' hyperthyroidism was deemed stable given no ophthalmopathy progression within 18 months. Researchers ran a first-round RT-PCR on the TCR CDR3 using the HTBI primer set.

V is TRBV6-5 and J is TRBJ1-5; perhaps TRBD1 as D (6 bases). The origin of this receptor is a woman in her thirties with Graves disease. The specimen comprised peripheral blood mononuclear cells (PBMCs), sampled at new diagnosis, from a patient treated with antithyroid drugs. The CDR3 region is CASSYQGTHKQPQHF. The CDR3 DNA is TGTGCCAGCAGTTACCAGGGGACCCATAAGCAGCCCCAGCATTTT.